The clone carrying this T cell receptor beta chain was found many times. Its matching antigen is unknown. The ends were cut back, 1 base at V and 0 bases at J, with 7 bases in the middle. The CDR3 consists of 15 residues. The germline V gene encodes CDR1 SGHAT and CDR2 FQNNGV. These data belong to a study of T-cell reconstitution after alpha-beta-depleted transplantation in children. Findings and caveats of the study: Newly generated T cells supplied most T-cell counts and diversity one year post-transplant. Recipient T cells and thymic progenitors that survived were the source of the high TCRbeta diversity seen at day 60 in some patients. Several hundred expanded graft clones reportedly supplied alpha-beta T cells about two months after transplant.

Unique molecular identifiers were used to barcode this TCRbeta library. TCRdb itself ran the PCR reads through MiXCR, one entry per CDR3 protein. Counted here are around 300,000 distinct CDR3 sequences, roughly 8.2% occurring once; the ten biggest clones make up 8.5% to 9.5%. The TCR was taken from a female patient aged 2 to 10 who had a stem cell transplant for Fanconi anemia, so the T cells may come from the graft donor. The sequencing here drew on peripheral blood, taken 360 days after TCRalphabeta/CD19-depleted stem cell transplant. The chain recombines TRBV11-2 with TRBJ1-3; the D is unclear. CDR3 sequence reads: CASSLGVYSGNTIYF. The CDR3 nucleotides read TGTGCCAGCAGCTTAGGGGTCTACTCTGGAAACACCATATATTTT.